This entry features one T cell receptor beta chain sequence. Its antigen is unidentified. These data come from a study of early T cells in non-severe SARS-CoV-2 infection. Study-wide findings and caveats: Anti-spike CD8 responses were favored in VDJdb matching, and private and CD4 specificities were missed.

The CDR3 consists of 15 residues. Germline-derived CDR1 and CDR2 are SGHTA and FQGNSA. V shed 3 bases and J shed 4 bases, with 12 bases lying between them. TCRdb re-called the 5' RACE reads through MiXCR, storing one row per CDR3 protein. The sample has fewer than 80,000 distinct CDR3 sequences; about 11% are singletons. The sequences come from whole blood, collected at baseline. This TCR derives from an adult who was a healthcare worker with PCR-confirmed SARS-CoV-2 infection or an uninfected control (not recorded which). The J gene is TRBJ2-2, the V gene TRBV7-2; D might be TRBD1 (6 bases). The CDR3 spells CASSFATGTTGELFF. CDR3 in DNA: TGTGCCAGCAGCTTCGCGACAGGCACCACCGGGGAGCTGTTTTTT.